The rows below give T cell receptor beta chains drawn from one sample of a study of cytomegalovirus exposure and HLA in healthy donors. Profiling relied on immunoSEQ multiplex PCR, and the TCRdb table lists in-frame clones only, not all of them. Here the sample spans 130,000 to 150,000 clones, about 90% being singletons. Sequencing was carried out using PBMCs. These receptors all stem from a woman in her twenties or thirties in good health and CMV-seropositive. The conserved cysteine and the conserved F or W are not part of the CDR3 here. D genes are given only for firm matches.

TRBJ1-2	TRBD1	TRBV7-9	ASSLTGVDGYT
TRBJ2-7	NA	TRBV7-8	ASTPRGDFPYEQY
TRBJ1-5	NA	TRBV28	ASSAPSPAGLDQPQH
TRBJ2-1	NA	TRBV5-1	ASSLETGTYNEQF
TRBJ1-5	TRBD1	TRBV6-1	ASSDMDRGLIQPQH
TRBJ1-3	NA	TRBV5-1	ASSLESGSGNTIY
TRBJ2-7	NA	TRBV13	ASSLGFGSTGTHEQY
TRBJ2-1	TRBD2	TRBV11-3	ASSYWTSGRPSSYNEQF
TRBJ2-2	NA	TRBV5-1	ASSTQTGNTGELF
TRBJ2-5	NA	TRBV29-1	SAGPGETQY
TRBJ1-3	NA	TRBV19	ASSHRVRPVIGNTIY
TRBJ2-1	NA	TRBV15	ATSRDSAGKAYNEQF
TRBJ2-5	TRBD1	TRBV27	ASSSPGQGKETQY
TRBJ2-3	TRBD2	TRBV7-3	ASSSTSSGPWH
TRBJ2-1	TRBD2	TRBV27	ASSSGLAGVGEQF
TRBJ1-5	TRBD1	TRBV6-6	ASSATGENSQPQH
TRBJ2-1	TRBD2	TRBV29-1	SVFGLAGPIISYNEQF
TRBJ2-3	NA	TRBV20-1	SARSADTQY
TRBJ2-7	TRBD1	TRBV6-5	ASSYSPRQGLHEQY
TRBJ2-3	NA	TRBV5-1	ASSLLGGGTDTQY
TRBJ1-5	NA	TRBV6-5	ASSYNFMQPQH
TRBJ2-1	NA	TRBV10-3	AITPGLSYNEQF
TRBJ2-3	TRBD2	TRBV9	ASSDGTSGSTDTQY
TRBJ2-7	NA	TRBV2	ASSGGTFYEQY
TRBJ2-5	NA	TRBV15	ATSRDRGYQETQY
TRBJ2-1	NA	TRBV11-1	ASSLGGRYGDEQF
TRBJ1-2	TRBD1	TRBV5-6	ASSLFSDRGRGYGYT